Below are 5 T cell receptor beta chains sequenced from a single sample in a study of blood T cell repertoires in COVID-19. Profiling relied on immunoSEQ multiplex PCR, and the TCRdb table lists in-frame clones only, not all of them. The table includes roughly 82,000 clones, roughly 86% detected once. The sequenced sample consisted of peripheral blood. The receptors were sampled from a man between 60 and 75 years old with acute or convalescent COVID-19.

The table lists this clone with a few counts. The J gene is TRBJ2-7, the V gene TRBV7-2; 14 nucleotides agree with TRBD2. Germline trimming cut 3 bases from V and 5 bases from J; bases unmatched to any gene: 9. The CDR3 runs to 17 residues. The germline CDR1 and CDR2 sequences are SGHTA and FQGNSA. For the CDR3, the DNA is TGTGCCAGCAGCTTTAGCCCTCGACTAGCGGGAGGGAACGAGCAGTACTTC. The encoded protein is CASSFSPRLAGGNEQYF. Complete variable domain (other parts from reference TRBV7-2 and TRBJ2-7): GAGVSQSPSNKVTEKGKDVELRCDPISGHTALYWYRQSLGQGLEFLIYFQGNSAPDKSGLPSDRFSAERTGGSVSTLTIQRTQQEDSAVYLCASSFSPRLAGGNEQYFGPGTRLTVT.

The J gene is TRBJ1-2, the V gene TRBV5-4, with 10 nucleotides matching TRBD1. V lost 2 bases, J lost 4 bases, and 11 bases stayed unmatched. CDR1 and CDR2 from the germline V gene are SGHNT and YYREEE (reference sequence). The CDR3 covers 17 residues. In nucleotides, the CDR3 is TGTGCCAGCAGCTTAAAGACAGGGGGCGAGGAATCCTATGGCTACACCTTC. Translation: CASSLKTGGEESYGYTF. Filled out from reference TRBV5-4 and TRBJ1-2, the complete variable domain reads ETGVTQSPTHLIKTRGQQVTLRCSSQSGHNTVSWYQQALGQGPQFIFQYYREEENGRGNFPPRFSGLQFPNYSSELNVNALELDDSALYLCASSLKTGGEESYGYTFGSGTRLTVV.

The chain recombines TRBV7-2 with TRBJ2-6; a weak D match, TRBD2 (7 bases). CDR1 SGHTA and CDR2 FQGNSA come from the germline V gene. This CDR3 has 18 amino acids. Trimming pared 0 bases from V and 4 bases from J, leaving 16 bases between. As DNA, the CDR3 is TGTGCCAGCAGCTTAGCGGGACCGACGGGGGGCGGGGCCAACGTCCTGACTTTC. It codes for CASSLAGPTGGGANVLTF.

The CDR3 is CASSWTDRGRAGAGANVLTF. CDR3 DNA: TGCGCCAGCAGCTGGACGGACAGGGGGCGTGCTGGGGCTGGGGCCAACGTCCTGACTTTC. The chain links TRBV5-1 to TRBJ2-6, with 11 nucleotides matching TRBD1. Trimming cost V 3 bases and J 2 bases; bases outside gene matches: 13. Germline V gene lookup returns CDR1 SGHRS and CDR2 YFSETQ. There are 20 residues in the CDR3.

This chain uses TRBV20-1 with TRBJ2-3; 9 bases are a match to TRBD2. Germline CDR1 and CDR2: DFQATT and SNEGSKA (reference sequence). J lost 6 bases, V lost 3 bases, and 10 bases had no gene match. The length of the CDR3 is 15 residues. This CDR3 is CSASRREGGTDTQYF. The CDR3 bases are TGCAGTGCTAGTAGGCGGGAGGGAGGGACGGATACGCAGTATTTT.